Following are 3 T cell receptor beta chains from one sample sequenced in a study of T cell clonotyping in hematopoietic cell transplantation. Some clones are missing from TCRdb's copy, which holds only in-frame ones; the method was immunoSEQ multiplex PCR. The top ten clones hold around 5% of a sample with about 4,800 clones, about nine tenths of them seen once. Specimen: peripheral blood mononuclear cells. These TCRs come from a man aged 35-49 years in good health. Some clones in this sample may be carry-over from other donors' samples.

V is TRBV11-3 and J is TRBJ2-1, with TRBD2 matching over 11 bases. Germline loops: CDR1 SGHNT, CDR2 YENEEA. V shed 2 bases, J shed 5 bases, and the junction held 5 bases outside the gene matches. There are 16 residues in the CDR3. The CDR3 loop is CASSLYGTSGHNEQFF. DNA of the CDR3: TGTGCCAGCAGCTTATACGGGACTAGCGGCCACAATGAGCAGTTCTTC.

The chain uses TRBV5-1 and TRBJ2-7; 7 nucleotides align to TRBD1. This CDR3 region has 18 residues. V dropped 3 bases and J dropped 2; count of bases not matched to a gene: 17. The germline CDR1 and CDR2 sequences are SGHRS and YFSETQ. As DNA, the CDR3 is TGCGCCAGCAGCTCACCACATGACCCCGGGACAGAAACCTACGAGCAGTACTTC. As protein: CASSSPHDPGTETYEQYF.

The V and J genes are TRBV9 and TRBJ2-7; 10 nucleotides agree with TRBD2. The CDR3 is 17 amino acids. CDR1 SGDLS and CDR2 YYNGEE come from the germline V gene. V lost 0 bases and J lost 6; bases outside the gene matches: 12. The CDR3 coding sequence is TGTGCCAGCAGCGTAGGAGACTTCGGGACTAGCGAATCCGAGCAGTACTTC. Its translation: CASSVGDFGTSESEQYF.